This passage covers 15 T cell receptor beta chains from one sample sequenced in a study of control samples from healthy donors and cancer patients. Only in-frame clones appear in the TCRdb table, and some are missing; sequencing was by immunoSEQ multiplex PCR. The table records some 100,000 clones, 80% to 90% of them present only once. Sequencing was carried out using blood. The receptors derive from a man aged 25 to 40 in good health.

CDR3 in amino acids: CASSLTGMGYEQYF. CDR3 coding DNA: TGTGCCAGCAGTCTAACAGGGATGGGCTACGAGCAGTACTTC. This chain joins TRBV27 and TRBJ2-7; TRBD1 is a possible D gene (6 bases). The germline V gene encodes CDR1 MNHEY and CDR2 SMNVEV (reference sequence). With 5 bases removed from V and 3 bases from J, the gap between germline ends came to 14 bases. There are 14 residues in the CDR3.

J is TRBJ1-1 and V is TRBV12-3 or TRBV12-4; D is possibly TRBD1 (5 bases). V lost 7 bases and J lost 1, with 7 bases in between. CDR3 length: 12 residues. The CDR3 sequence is CASKRGNTEAFF. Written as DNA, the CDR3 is TGTGCCAGCAAAAGGGGGAACACTGAAGCTTTCTTT.

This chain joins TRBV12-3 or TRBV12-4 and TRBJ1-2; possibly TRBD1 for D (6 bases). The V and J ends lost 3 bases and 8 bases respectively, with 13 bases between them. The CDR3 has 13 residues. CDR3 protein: CASSLEGQGGYTF. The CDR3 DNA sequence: TGTGCCAGCAGTTTGGAGGGACAAGGGGGCTACACCTTC.

For the CDR3, the DNA is TGTGCCAGCTCGGCTGGACGGAGAAACACCATATATTTT. Translation: CASSAGRRNTIYF. The chain couples TRBV18 to TRBJ1-3, with unresolved D. The CDR3 length is 13 residues. Germline CDR1 is KGHSH and CDR2 is LQKENI. V was clipped by 6 bases and J by 5 bases, with 11 bases between them.

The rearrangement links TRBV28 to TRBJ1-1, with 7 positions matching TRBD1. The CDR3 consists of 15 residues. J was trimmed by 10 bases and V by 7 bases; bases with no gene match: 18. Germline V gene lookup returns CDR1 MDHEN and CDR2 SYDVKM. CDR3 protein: CASKTLGGGAVRAFF. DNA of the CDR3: TGTGCCAGCAAAACCCTAGGAGGGGGCGCGGTGAGAGCTTTCTTT.

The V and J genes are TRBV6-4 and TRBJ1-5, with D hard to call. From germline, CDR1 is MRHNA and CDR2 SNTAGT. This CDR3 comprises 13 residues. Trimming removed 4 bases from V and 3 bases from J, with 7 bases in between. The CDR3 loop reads CASSAVPNQPQHF. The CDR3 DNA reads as TGTGCCAGCAGTGCAGTCCCCAATCAGCCCCAGCATTTT.

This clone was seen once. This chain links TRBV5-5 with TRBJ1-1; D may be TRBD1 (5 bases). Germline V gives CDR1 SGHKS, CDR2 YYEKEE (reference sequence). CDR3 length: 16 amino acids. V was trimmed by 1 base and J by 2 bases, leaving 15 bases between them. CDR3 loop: CASSLWSSGANTEAFF. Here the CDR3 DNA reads TGTGCCAGCAGCTTGTGGAGTAGCGGGGCCAACACTGAAGCTTTCTTT.

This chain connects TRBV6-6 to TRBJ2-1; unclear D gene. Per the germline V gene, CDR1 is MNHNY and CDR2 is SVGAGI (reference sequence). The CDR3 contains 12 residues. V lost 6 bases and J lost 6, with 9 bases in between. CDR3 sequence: CASSLPVNEQFF. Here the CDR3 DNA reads TGTGCCAGCAGCCTCCCCGTCAATGAGCAGTTCTTC.

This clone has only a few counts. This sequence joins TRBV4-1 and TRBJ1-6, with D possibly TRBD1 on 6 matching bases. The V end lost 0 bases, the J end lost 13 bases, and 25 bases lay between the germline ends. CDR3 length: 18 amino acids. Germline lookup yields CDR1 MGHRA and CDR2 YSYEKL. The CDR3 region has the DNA TGCGCCAGCAGCCAAGACCGAACCCAGGGGCCAGAGGGTTGGCCCCTCCACTTT. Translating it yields CASSQDRTQGPEGWPLHF.

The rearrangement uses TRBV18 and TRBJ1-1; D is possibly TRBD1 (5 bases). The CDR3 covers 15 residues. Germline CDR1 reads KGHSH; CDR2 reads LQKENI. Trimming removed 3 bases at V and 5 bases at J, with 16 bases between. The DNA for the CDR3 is TGTGCCAGCTCACCGGGACGGAAACCTGGGACTGAAGCTTTCTTT. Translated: CASSPGRKPGTEAFF.

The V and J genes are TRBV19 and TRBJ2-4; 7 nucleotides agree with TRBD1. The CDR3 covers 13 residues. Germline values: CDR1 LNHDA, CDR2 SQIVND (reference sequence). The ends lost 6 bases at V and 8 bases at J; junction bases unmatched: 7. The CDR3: CASRVTGSDIQYF. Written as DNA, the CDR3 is TGTGCCAGTAGGGTGACAGGGTCGGACATTCAGTACTTC.

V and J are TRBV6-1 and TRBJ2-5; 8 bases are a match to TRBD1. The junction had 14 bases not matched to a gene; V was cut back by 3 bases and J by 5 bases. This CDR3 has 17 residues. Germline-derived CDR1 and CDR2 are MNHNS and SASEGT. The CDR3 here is CASSEPPGGQGGETQYF. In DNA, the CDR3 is TGTGCCAGCAGTGAGCCCCCTGGAGGACAGGGCGGGGAGACCCAGTACTTC.

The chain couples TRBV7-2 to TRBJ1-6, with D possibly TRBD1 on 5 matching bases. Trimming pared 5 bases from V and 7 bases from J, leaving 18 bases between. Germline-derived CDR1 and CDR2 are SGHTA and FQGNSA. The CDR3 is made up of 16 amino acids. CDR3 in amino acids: CASSVGRPGSNSPLHF. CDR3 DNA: TGTGCCAGCAGCGTCGGAAGGCCAGGGTCCAATTCACCCCTCCACTTT.

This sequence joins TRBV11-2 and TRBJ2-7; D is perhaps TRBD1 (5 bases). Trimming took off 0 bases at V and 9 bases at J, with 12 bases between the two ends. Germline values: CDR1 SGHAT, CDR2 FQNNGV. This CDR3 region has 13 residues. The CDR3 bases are TGTGCCAGCAGCTTAGACTTGGGGCCCCTGCAGTACGTC. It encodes CASSLDLGPLQYV.

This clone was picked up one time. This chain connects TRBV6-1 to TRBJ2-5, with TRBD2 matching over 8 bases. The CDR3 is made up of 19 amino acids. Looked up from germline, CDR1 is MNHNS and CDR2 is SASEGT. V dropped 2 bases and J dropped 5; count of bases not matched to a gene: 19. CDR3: CASSELDARSSGPRETQYF. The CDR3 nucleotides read TGTGCCAGCAGTGAACTCGATGCTCGATCTAGCGGGCCTCGGGAGACCCAGTACTTC.